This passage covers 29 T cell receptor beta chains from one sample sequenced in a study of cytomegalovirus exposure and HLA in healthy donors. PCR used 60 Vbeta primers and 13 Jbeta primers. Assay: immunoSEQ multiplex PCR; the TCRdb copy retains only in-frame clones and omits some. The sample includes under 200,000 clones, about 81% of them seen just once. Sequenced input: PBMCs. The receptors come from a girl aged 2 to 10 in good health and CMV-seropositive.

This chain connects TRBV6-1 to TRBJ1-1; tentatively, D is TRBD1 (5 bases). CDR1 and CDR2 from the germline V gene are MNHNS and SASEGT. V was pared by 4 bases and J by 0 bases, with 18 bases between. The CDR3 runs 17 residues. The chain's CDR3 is CASSGTLRADMNTEAFF. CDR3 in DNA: TGTGCCAGCAGTGGTACCCTCAGGGCCGATATGAACACTGAAGCTTTCTTT.

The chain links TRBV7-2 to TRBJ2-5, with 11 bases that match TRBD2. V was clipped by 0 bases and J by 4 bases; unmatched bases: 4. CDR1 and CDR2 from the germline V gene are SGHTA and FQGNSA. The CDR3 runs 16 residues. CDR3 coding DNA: TGTGCCAGCAGCTTAGCGATCCTAGCGGGAGGAGAGACCCAGTACTTC. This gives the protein CASSLAILAGGETQYF.

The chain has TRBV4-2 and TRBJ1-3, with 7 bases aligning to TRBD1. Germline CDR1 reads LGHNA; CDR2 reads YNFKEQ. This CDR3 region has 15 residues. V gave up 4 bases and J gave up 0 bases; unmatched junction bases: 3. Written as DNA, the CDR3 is TGTGCCAGCAGCCCTACAGGGGTCTCTGGAAACACCATATATTTT. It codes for CASSPTGVSGNTIYF.

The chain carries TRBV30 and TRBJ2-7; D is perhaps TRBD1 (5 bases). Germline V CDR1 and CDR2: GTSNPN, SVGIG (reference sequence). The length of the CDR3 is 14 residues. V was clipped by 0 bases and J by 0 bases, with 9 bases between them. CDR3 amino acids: CAWSVFQGSYEQYF. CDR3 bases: TGTGCCTGGAGTGTATTTCAGGGCTCCTACGAGCAGTACTTC.

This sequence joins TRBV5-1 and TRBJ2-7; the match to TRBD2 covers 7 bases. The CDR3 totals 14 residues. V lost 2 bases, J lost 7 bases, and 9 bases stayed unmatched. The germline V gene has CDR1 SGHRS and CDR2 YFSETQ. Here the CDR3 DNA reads TGCGCCAGCAGCTTAAAGCGGGATTCGGGGGAGCAGTACTTC. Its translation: CASSLKRDSGEQYF.

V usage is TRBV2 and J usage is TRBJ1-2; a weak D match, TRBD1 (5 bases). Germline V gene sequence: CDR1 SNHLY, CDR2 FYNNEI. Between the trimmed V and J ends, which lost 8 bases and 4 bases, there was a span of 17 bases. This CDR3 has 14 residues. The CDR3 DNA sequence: TGTGCCAGCGGCCGAGGAGGGACCTTCTATGGCTACACCTTC. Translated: CASGRGGTFYGYTF. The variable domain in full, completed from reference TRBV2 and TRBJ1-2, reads EPEVTQTPSHQVTQMGQEVILRCVPISNHLYFYWYRQILGQKVEFLVSFYNNEISEKSEIFDDQFSVERPDGSNFTLKIRSTKLEDSAMYFCASGRGGTFYGYTFGSGTRLTVV.

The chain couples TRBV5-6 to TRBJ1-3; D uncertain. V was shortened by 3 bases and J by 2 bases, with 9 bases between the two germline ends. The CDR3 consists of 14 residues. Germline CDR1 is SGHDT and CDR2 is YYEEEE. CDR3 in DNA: TGTGCCAGCAGCTATCCCAGGACTGGAAACACCATATATTTT. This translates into CASSYPRTGNTIYF.

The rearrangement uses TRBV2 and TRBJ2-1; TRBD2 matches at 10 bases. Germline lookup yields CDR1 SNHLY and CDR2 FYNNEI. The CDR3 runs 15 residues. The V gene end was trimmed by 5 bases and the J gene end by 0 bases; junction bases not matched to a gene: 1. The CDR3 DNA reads TGTGCCAGCAGTCCTAGCGGGAGCTCCTACAATGAGCAGTTCTTC. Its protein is CASSPSGSSYNEQFF.

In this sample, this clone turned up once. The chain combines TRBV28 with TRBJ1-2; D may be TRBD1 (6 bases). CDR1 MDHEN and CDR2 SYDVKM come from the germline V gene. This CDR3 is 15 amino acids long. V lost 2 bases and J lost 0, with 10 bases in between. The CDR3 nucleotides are TGTGCCAGCAGTTTAGGGGGCCTCACTAACTATGGCTACACCTTC. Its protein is CASSLGGLTNYGYTF.

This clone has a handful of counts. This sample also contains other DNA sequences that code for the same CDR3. CDR3: CASRRTGVTYEQYF. Written as DNA, the CDR3 is TGTGCCAGCAGGCGTACAGGGGTAACCTACGAGCAGTACTTC. This rearrangement joins TRBV6-5 to TRBJ2-7; TRBD1 agrees at 7 bases. V shed 6 bases and J 2 bases; nucleotides not matched to a gene: 7. The CDR3 spans 14 residues. Germline-derived CDR1 and CDR2 are MNHEY and SVGAGI.

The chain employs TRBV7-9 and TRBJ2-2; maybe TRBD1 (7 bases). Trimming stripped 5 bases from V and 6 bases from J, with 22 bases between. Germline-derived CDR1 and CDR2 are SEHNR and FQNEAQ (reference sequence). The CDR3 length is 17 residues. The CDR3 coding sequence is TGTGCCAGCAGCCAACCACAGGGGAGGTACGGATCCGGGGAGCTGTTTTTT. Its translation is CASSQPQGRYGSGELFF.

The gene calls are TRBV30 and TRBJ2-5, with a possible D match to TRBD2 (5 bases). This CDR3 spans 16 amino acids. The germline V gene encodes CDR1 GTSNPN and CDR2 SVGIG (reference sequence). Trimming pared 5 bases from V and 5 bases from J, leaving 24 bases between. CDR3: CAWGSLLSGLEETQYF. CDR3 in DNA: TGTGCCTGGGGGTCGCTCCTTTCGGGATTGGAGGAGACCCAGTACTTC.

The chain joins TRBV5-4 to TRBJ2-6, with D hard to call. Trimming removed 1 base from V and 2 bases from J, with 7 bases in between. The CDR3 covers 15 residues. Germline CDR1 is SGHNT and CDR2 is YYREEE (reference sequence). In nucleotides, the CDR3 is TGTGCCAGCAGCTTGCAGTCCCCTGGGGCCAACGTCCTGACTTTC. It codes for CASSLQSPGANVLTF.

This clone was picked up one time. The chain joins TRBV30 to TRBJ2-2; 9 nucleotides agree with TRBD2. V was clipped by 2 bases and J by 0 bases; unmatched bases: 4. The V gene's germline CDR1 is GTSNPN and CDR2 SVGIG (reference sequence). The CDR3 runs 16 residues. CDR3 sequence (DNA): TGTGCCTGGAGTAGAGCGGGAGGTACGAACACCGGGGAGCTGTTTTTT. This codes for CAWSRAGGTNTGELFF. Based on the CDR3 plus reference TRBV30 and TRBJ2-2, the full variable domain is SQTIHQWPATLVQPVGSPLSLECTVEGTSNPNLYWYRQAAGRGLQLLFYSVGIGQISSEVPQNLSASRPQDRQFILSSKKLLLSDSGFYLCAWSRAGGTNTGELFFGEGSRLTVL.

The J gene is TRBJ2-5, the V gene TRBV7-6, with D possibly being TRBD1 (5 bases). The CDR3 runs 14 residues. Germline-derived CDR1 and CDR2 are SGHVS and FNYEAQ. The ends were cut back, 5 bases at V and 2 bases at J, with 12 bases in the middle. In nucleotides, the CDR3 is TGTGCCAGCAGCATAAGGGGCCATCAAGAGACCCAGTACTTC. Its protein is CASSIRGHQETQYF.

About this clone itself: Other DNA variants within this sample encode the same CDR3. CDR3: CASSVGTSAYNEQFF. In DNA form, the CDR3 reads TGTGCCAGCAGCGTAGGGACTAGCGCCTACAATGAGCAGTTCTTC. This sequence joins TRBV9 and TRBJ2-1; 9 positions match TRBD2. The CDR3 sequence is 15 residues long. Trimming at V came to 0 bases and at J to 2 bases, leaving 0 bases not matched to a gene. The germline gives CDR1 SGDLS, CDR2 YYNGEE.

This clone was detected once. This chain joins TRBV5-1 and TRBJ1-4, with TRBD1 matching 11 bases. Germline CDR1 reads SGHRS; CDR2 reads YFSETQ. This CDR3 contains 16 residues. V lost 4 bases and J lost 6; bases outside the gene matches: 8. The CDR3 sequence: CASSAGQGAVDEKLFF. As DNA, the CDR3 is TGCGCCAGCAGCGCCGGACAGGGGGCGGTTGATGAAAAACTGTTTTTT.

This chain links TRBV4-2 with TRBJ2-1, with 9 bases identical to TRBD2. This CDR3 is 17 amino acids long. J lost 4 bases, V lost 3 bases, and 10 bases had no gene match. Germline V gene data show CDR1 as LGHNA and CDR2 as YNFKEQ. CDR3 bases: TGTGCCAGCAGCCAGAGCCTCGGCGGGAGGGTTTACAATGAGCAGTTCTTC. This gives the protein CASSQSLGGRVYNEQFF.

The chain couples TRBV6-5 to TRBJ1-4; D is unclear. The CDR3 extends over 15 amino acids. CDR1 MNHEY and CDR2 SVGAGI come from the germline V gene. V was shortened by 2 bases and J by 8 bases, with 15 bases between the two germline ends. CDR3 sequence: CASSYGAEGSEKLFF. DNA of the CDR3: TGTGCCAGCAGTTACGGAGCAGAAGGTTCGGAAAAACTGTTTTTT.

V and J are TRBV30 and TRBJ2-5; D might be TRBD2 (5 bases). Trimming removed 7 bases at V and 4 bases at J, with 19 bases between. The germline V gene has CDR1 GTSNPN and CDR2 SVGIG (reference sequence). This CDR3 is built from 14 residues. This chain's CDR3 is CALEAAGRPETQYF. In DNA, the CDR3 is TGTGCCTTAGAGGCTGCGGGCCGACCAGAGACCCAGTACTTC.

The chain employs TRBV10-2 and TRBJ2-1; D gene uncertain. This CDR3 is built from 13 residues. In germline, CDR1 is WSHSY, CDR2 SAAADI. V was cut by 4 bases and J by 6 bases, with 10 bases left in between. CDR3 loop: CASSAVSSNEQFF. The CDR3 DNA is TGCGCCAGCAGTGCGGTTAGCTCCAATGAGCAGTTCTTC.

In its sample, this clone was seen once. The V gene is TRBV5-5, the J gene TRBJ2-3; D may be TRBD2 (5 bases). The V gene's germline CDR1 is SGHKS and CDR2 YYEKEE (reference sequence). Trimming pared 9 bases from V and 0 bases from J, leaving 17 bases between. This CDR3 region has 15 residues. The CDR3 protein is CATLLGGSSTDTQYF. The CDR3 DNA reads TGTGCCACCCTCCTCGGAGGCTCTAGCACAGATACGCAGTATTTT. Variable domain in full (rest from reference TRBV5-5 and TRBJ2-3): DAGVTQSPTHLIKTRGQQVTLRCSPISGHKSVSWYQQVLGQGPQFIFQYYEKEERGRGNFPDRFSARQFPNYSSELNVNALLLGDSALYLCATLLGGSSTDTQYFGPGTRLTVL.

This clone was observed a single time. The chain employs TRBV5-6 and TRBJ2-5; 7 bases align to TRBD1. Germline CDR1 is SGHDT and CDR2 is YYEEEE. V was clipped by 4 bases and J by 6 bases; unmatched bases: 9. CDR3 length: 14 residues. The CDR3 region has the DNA TGTGCCAGCAGCACGGCGACAGGGACGAAGACCCAGTACTTC. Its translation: CASSTATGTKTQYF.

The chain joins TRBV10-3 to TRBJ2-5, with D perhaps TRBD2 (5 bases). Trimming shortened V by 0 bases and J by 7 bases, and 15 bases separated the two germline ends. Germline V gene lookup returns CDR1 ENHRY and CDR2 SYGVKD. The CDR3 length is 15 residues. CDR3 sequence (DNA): TGTGCCATCAGTGAGTCGTTAGCGCCCCCAGGGACCCAGTACTTC. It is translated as CAISESLAPPGTQYF.

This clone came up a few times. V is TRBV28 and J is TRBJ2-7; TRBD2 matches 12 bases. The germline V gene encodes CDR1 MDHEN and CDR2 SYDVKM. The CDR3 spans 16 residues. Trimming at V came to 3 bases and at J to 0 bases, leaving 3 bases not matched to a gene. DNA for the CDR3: TGTGCCAGCAGTTTGGGGGGACTAGCGGGCTCCTACGAGCAGTACTTC. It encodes CASSLGGLAGSYEQYF.

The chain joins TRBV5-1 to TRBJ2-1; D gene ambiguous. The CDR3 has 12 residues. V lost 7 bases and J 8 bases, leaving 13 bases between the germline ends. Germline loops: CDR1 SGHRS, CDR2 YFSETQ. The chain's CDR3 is CASAEGQDEQFF. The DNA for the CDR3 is TGCGCCAGCGCCGAAGGTCAGGATGAGCAGTTCTTC.

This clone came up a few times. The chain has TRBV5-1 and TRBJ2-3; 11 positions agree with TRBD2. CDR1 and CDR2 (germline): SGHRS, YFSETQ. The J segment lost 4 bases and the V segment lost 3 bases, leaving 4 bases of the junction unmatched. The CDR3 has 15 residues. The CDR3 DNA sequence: TGCGCCAGCAGCTGGGGTAGCGGGAGGGCAGATACGCAGTATTTT. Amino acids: CASSWGSGRADTQYF. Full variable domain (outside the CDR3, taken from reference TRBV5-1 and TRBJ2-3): KAGVTQTPRYLIKTRGQQVTLSCSPISGHRSVSWYQQTPGQGLQFLFEYFSETQRNKGNFPGRFSGRQFSNSRSEMNVSTLELGDSALYLCASSWGSGRADTQYFGPGTRLTVL.

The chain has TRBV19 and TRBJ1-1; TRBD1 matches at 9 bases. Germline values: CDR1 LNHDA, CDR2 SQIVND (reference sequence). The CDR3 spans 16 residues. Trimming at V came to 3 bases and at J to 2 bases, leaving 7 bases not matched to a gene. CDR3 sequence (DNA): TGTGCCAGTAGTATCCGACAGGGGGGGTCAAACACTGAAGCTTTCTTT. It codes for CASSIRQGGSNTEAFF. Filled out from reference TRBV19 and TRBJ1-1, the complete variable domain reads DGGITQSPKYLFRKEGQNVTLSCEQNLNHDAMYWYRQDPGQGLRLIYYSQIVNDFQKGDIAEGYSVSREKKESFPLTVTSAQKNPTAFYLCASSIRQGGSNTEAFFGQGTRLTVV.

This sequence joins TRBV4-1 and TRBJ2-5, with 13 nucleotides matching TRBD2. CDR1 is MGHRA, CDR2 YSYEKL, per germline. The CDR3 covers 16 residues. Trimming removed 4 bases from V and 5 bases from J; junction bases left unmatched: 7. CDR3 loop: CASSPTSGREGETQYF. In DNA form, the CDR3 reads TGCGCCAGCAGCCCAACTAGCGGGAGGGAAGGGGAGACCCAGTACTTC.